This T cell receptor (beta chain) was sequenced during a study of T cell responses to AZD1222 COVID-19 vaccine. The sample holds a few counts of this clone. The target antigen is unknown. Sequencing used immunoSEQ multiplex PCR; TCRdb keeps in-frame clones, though not all of them. The profile shows roughly 170,000 clones, 90% of them singletons. V shed 5 bases and J shed 4 bases, with 13 bases lying between them. There are 14 residues in the CDR3. Looked up from germline, CDR1 is ENHRY and CDR2 is SYGVKD. Study-level findings and limits: Donor demographics were predominantly white British with a female majority; clonal diversity may be underestimated. Reportedly, close to half of spike-specific TCRs are directed against unmutated variant regions. The study sampled repertoires only after the peak T cell response. The breadth and depth of Spike-specific TCRs increased once two AZD1222 doses had been given.

The source material was peripheral blood, sampled on day 0 of AZD1222 vaccination. The chain links TRBV10-3 to TRBJ2-3, with a tentative D call TRBD2 (5 bases). This clonotype originated in an adult in good health. The CDR3: CAISRAGSADTQYF. In nucleotides, the CDR3 is TGTGCCATCAGTCGGGCGGGTAGCGCAGATACGCAGTATTTT.